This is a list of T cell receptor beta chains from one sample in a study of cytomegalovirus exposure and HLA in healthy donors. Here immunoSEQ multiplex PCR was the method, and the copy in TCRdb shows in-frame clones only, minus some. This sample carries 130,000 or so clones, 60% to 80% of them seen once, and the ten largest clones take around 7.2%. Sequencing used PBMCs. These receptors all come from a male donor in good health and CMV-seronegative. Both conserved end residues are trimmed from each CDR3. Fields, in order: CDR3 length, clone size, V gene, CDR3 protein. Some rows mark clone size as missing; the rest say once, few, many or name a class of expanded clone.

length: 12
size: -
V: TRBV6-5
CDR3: ASSYPGGSQPQH

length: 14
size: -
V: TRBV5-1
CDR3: ASSLVGQGYSYEQY

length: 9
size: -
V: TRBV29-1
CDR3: STRVSYEQY

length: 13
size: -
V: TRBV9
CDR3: ASSVVIGDTGELF

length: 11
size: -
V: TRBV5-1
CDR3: ASSSSIDYGYT

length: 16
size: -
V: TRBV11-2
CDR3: ASSREQGVISTTDTQY

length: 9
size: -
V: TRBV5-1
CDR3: ASGRDRELF

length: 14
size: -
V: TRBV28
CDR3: ASSSPGTGKRDIQY

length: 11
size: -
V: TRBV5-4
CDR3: ASSPRTEEKLF

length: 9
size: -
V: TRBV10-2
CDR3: ASTAGGTQY

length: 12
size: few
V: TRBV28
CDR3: ASSLGVKLQPQH

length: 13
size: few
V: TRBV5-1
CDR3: ASSLVAGGRPEAF

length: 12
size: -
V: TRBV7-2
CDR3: ASSLRRQGVEAF

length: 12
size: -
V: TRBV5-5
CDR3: ASSPLASSYEQY

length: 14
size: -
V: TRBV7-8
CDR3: ASSASAQGSYNEQF

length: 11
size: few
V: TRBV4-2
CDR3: ASSQLITVGYT

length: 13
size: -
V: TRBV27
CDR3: ASTWGGANTGELF

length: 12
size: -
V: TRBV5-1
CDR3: ASSVSGTSGREY

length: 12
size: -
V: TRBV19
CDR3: ASSIRTGTGELF

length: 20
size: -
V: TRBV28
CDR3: ASSRLRAGGPPAQTSTDTQY

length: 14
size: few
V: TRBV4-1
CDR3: ASSQHGRTASYEQY

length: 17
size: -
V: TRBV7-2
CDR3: ASSLDPPTSGGYADTQY

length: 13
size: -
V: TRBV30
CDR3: AWSYGTGGPDTQY

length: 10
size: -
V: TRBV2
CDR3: ATKGRRYEQY

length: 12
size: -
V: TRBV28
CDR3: ASHGQGTGRPQH

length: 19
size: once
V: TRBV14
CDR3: ASSQTLGITGIDPSTDTQY

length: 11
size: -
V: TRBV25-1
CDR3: ASRGEGGYEQY

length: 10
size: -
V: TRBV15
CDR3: ATSRDNFGYT

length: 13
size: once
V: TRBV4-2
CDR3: ASSQESTPVYEQY

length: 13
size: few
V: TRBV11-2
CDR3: ASSLVDGGANEQF

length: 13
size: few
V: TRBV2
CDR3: ASSGNRGKKETQY

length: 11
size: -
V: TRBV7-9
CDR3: ASSLLRGREQY

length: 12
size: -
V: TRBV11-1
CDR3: ASSLWGGTDTQY

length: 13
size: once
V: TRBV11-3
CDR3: ASSSTSGSYNEQF

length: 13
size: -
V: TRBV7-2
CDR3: ASSVKRGFTDTQY

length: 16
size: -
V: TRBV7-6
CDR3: ASSFGLAGVPNTGELF

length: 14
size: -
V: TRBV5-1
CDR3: ASSLEQGVRRTEAF

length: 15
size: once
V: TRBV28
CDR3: ASSLSLEGASTDTQY

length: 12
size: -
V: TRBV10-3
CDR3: AISSRDIGYEQY

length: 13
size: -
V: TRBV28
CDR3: ASSSWDSESYEQY

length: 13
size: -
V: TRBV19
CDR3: ASSPAGQGGYEQY

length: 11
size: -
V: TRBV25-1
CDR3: ASRASASNEQF

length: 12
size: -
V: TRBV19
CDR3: ASQDRGSYQPQH

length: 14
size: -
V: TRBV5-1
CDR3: ASSADSGRSTDTQY

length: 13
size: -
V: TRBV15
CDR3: ATSPNPGSTDTQY